This T cell receptor (beta chain) was documented in a study of siplizumab effects on memory and regulatory T cells. The protocol was immunoSEQ multiplex PCR, while the TCRdb copy is restricted to in-frame clones and leaves out a portion. The data hold some 100,000 clones, with roughly 96% observed a single time. Concerning this clone itself: The antigen remains undetermined.

Study findings and constraints: There was no confirmation of the suppressive function of proliferating Tregs from siplizumab cultures.

J lost 3 bases, V lost 3 bases, and 7 bases had no gene match. The CDR3 is 16 amino acids. Germline V gives CDR1 SGHDT, CDR2 YYEEEE. This clonotype was obtained from a human donor in good health. The chain combines TRBV5-6 with TRBJ1-4; 8 bases agree with TRBD1. Source material: naive CD4+ T cells sorted from blood. The CDR3 loop is CASSSRDRMPNEKLFF. The CDR3 coding sequence is TGTGCCAGCAGCTCCAGGGACAGGATGCCTAATGAAAAACTGTTTTTT.